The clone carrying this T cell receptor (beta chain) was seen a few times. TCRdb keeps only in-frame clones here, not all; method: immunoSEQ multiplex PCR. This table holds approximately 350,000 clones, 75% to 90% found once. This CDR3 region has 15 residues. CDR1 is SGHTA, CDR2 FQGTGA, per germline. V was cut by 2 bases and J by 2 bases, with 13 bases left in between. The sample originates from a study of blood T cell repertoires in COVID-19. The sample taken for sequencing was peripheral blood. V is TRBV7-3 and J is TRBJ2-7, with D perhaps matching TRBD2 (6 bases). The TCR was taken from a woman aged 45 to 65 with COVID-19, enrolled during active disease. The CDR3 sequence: CASSLWDSVAYEQYF. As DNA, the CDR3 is TGTGCCAGCAGCTTATGGGACTCCGTGGCCTACGAGCAGTACTTC.